Each of the 32 T cell receptor beta chains below was sequenced from the same sample in a study of T cells in Graves' hyperthyroidism and ophthalmopathy (dated 2019 in TCRdb). Library construction relied on multiplex PCR. Sequencer: Illumina HiSeq 2000. The TCR beta CDR3 regions were amplified from RNA transcripts. The TCR CDR3 was subjected to a first round of RT-PCR using the HTBI primer set and the Qiagen OneStep RT-PCR kit. TCRdb passed the public sequencing reads through fastp at Q25 and MiXCR, retaining productive beta sequences. Each record represents a unique CDR3 protein, reported with the most common genes and DNA among its rows. Across this sample there are fewer than 400,000 distinct CDR3 sequences, with about 14% seen only once. The ten biggest clones cover 28% of the sample. Sequencing used blood. These receptors came from a man aged 50-60 years with Graves' ophthalmopathy.

This clonotype was recorded many times. The CDR3 nucleotides read TGCGCCAGCAGGGGGACTAGCGGGAGGTACGAGCAGTACTTC. Its translation: CASRGTSGRYEQYF. The chain recombines TRBV5-1 with TRBJ2-7, with TRBD2 matching 15 bases. CDR1 SGHRS and CDR2 YFSETQ come from the germline V gene. The CDR3 totals 14 residues. V shed 5 bases and J 4 bases; nucleotides not matched to a gene: 1.

This clonotype was seen at least ten times. This rearrangement joins TRBV24-1 to TRBJ2-5; 9 bases are shared with TRBD1. Trimming removed 7 bases from V and 3 bases from J; junction bases left unmatched: 2. Germline CDR1 reads KGHDR; CDR2 reads SFDVKD. The CDR3 loop spans 13 amino acids. CDR3 coding DNA: TGTGCCACCAGGGGACAGGGAGAAGAGACCCAGTACTTC. Its protein product is CATRGQGEETQYF.

V is TRBV7-9 and J is TRBJ2-7; D might be TRBD2 (7 bases). Germline V gene sequence: CDR1 SEHNR, CDR2 FQNEAQ (reference sequence). Trimming took off 5 bases at V and 6 bases at J, with 14 bases between the two ends. The CDR3 spans 13 residues. The CDR3 region is CASSKTSRGEQYF. CDR3 DNA sequence: TGTGCCAGCAGCAAGACTAGCAGGGGCGAGCAGTACTTC.

The V call is TRBV6-5, the J call TRBJ1-5; D perhaps matches TRBD1 (6 bases). V was shortened by 4 bases and J by 1 base, with 11 bases between the two germline ends. Germline V gives CDR1 MNHEY, CDR2 SVGAGI. The CDR3 is made up of 15 amino acids. CDR3 sequence reads: CASSLEQGSNQPQHF. In DNA, the CDR3 is TGTGCCAGCAGTTTAGAACAGGGCAGCAATCAGCCCCAGCATTTT.

This rearrangement joins TRBV12-3 or TRBV12-4 to TRBJ1-4, with D unresolved. V lost 6 bases and J 8 bases, leaving 19 bases between the germline ends. This CDR3 spans 15 amino acids. The CDR3 DNA reads TGTGCCAGCAGCTCCCCCGGTCGCGGAAAGGAAAAACTGTTTTTT. It specifies CASSSPGRGKEKLFF.

This clonotype was counted many times. The gene calls are TRBV7-2 and TRBJ1-6; no clear D. The CDR3 extends over 16 amino acids. Trimming pared 1 base from V and 7 bases from J, leaving 14 bases between. Looked up from germline, CDR1 is SGHTA and CDR2 is FQGNSA. CDR3 sequence (DNA): TGTGCCAGCAGCTTAGGCCCAGACATTTTAAATTCACCCCTCCACTTT. It translates to CASSLGPDILNSPLHF.

To note about this clonotype: The junction shows a germline mismatch at one end, possibly a read error. J is TRBJ2-7 and V is TRBV19; tentatively, D is TRBD2 (5 bases). This CDR3 region has 14 residues. In germline, CDR1 is LNHDA, CDR2 SQIVND (reference sequence). Here the CDR3 reads CASGIFVGAYEQYF. The CDR3 DNA sequence: TGTGCCAGTGGTATATTTGTCGGGGCCTACGAGCAGTACTTC.

This clonotype was seen repeatedly, ten times or more. V gene TRBV2 combines with J gene TRBJ2-7, with TRBD2 matching 8 bases. CDR3 length: 13 amino acids. Germline V lookup: CDR1 SNHLY, CDR2 FYNNEI. V shed 8 bases, J shed 5 bases, and the junction held 8 bases outside the gene matches. The CDR3 DNA reads as TGTGCCAGCGAAGCGGGAGTATACGACGAGCAGTACTTC. Residues: CASEAGVYDEQYF.

This clonotype was counted many times. The chain carries TRBV11-2 and TRBJ2-1, with D perhaps matching TRBD1 (6 bases). V was cut by 6 bases and J by 0 bases, with 15 bases left in between. This CDR3 is built from 16 residues. Germline V gene lookup returns CDR1 SGHAT and CDR2 FQNNGV. CDR3 protein: CASRRDTGTSYNEQFF. CDR3 DNA: TGTGCCAGCAGACGCGACACAGGGACCTCCTACAATGAGCAGTTCTTC.

This clonotype was counted a few times. The chain is built from TRBV5-1 and TRBJ2-3; 8 bases match TRBD2. The junction had 11 bases not matched to a gene; V was cut back by 4 bases and J by 4 bases. This CDR3 spans 16 amino acids. Germline V gene sequence: CDR1 SGHRS, CDR2 YFSETQ. DNA for the CDR3: TGCGCCAGCAGCAAAACGACTAGCGCCTCACCAGATACGCAGTATTTT. This translates into CASSKTTSASPDTQYF.

This clonotype was detected ten times or more. This chain links TRBV20-1 with TRBJ2-7, with 7 bases aligning to TRBD1. The CDR3 runs 14 residues. Trimming at V came to 2 bases and at J to 7 bases, leaving 11 bases not matched to a gene. Germline values: CDR1 DFQATT, CDR2 SNEGSKA (reference sequence). This CDR3 is CSARPQGGQYEQYF. The CDR3 bases are TGCAGTGCTAGACCCCAAGGGGGACAGTATGAGCAGTACTTC.

This clonotype came up many times. Germline and junction disagree at one end, which may indicate a read error. Here the CDR3 reads CASRLGQGVDTQYF. As DNA, the CDR3 is TGCGCCAGCAGATTGGGGCAGGGGGTAGATACGCAGTATTTT. This chain joins TRBV5-1 and TRBJ2-3, with 7 bases lining up with TRBD1. Germline assignment: CDR1 SGHRS and CDR2 YFSETQ. The CDR3 sequence is 14 residues long.

This rearrangement joins TRBV5-1 to TRBJ1-2, with D hard to call. CDR3 length: 14 amino acids. The germline V and J ends were trimmed by 0 bases and 4 bases, with 10 bases remaining between them. The germline V gene has CDR1 SGHRS and CDR2 YFSETQ. The DNA of the CDR3 is TGCGCCAGCAGCTTGGTCGAGGGAAGCTATGGCTACACCTTC. This codes for CASSLVEGSYGYTF.

A note on this clonotype: A read error is likely, as this CDR3 ends without the conserved phenylalanine or tryptophan. The chain couples TRBV24-1 to TRBJ2-2; 7 bases are a match to TRBD2. Trimming cost V 2 bases and J 5 bases; bases outside gene matches: 4. Germline CDR1 and CDR2: KGHDR and SFDVKD. This CDR3 is 15 amino acids long. CDR3: CATSDSGGGTGELFS. CDR3 DNA sequence: TGTGCCACCAGTGATTCGGGCGGGGGTACCGGGGAGCTGTTTTCT.

This chain connects TRBV6-1 to TRBJ1-4, with a weak D call TRBD1 (6 bases). CDR3 size: 15 residues. CDR1 and CDR2 (germline): MNHNS, SASEGT. Trimming pared 6 bases from V and 14 bases from J, leaving 25 bases between. Here the CDR3 reads CASSKTGGQGFSLFF. CDR3 DNA sequence: TGTGCCAGCAGCAAAACTGGGGGCCAGGGATTTTCTCTGTTTTTT.

This clonotype has ten or more counts. The gene calls are TRBV12-5 and TRBJ1-5, with D unclear. The germline V gene has CDR1 LGHNT and CDR2 FRNRAP. With 0 bases removed from V and 3 bases from J, the gap between germline ends came to 15 bases. The CDR3 runs 17 residues. The CDR3 here is CASGLVPGSRFNQPQHF. DNA for the CDR3: TGTGCTAGTGGTTTGGTACCGGGAAGCAGATTCAATCAGCCCCAGCATTTT.

This clonotype was picked up a small number of times. V usage is TRBV6-5 and J usage is TRBJ2-2; perhaps TRBD2 as D (5 bases). Trimming removed 2 bases from V and 8 bases from J, with 6 bases in between. Germline loops: CDR1 MNHEY, CDR2 SVGAGI. CDR3 length: 12 amino acids. The CDR3 loop reads CASSYRGGELFF. DNA for the CDR3: TGTGCCAGCAGTTACCGGGGTGGGGAGCTGTTTTTT.

This clonotype has ten or more counts. The gene calls are TRBV3-1 and TRBJ1-2, with 12 bases that match TRBD1. The CDR3 has 16 amino acids. Germline V lookup: CDR1 LGHDT, CDR2 YNNKEL (reference sequence). The junction had 8 bases not matched to a gene; V was cut back by 1 base and J by 8 bases. CDR3 loop: CASSQVLGTGGWGYTF. The CDR3 coding sequence is TGTGCCAGCAGCCAAGTTCTCGGGACAGGGGGCTGGGGCTACACCTTC.

This chain uses TRBV18 with TRBJ2-7; 9 bases are shared with TRBD1. Germline lookup yields CDR1 KGHSH and CDR2 LQKENI. The CDR3 sequence is 14 residues long. Unmatched junction bases numbered 6, after V lost 6 bases and J lost 3 bases. For the CDR3, the DNA is TGTGCCAGCTCCGTCGACAGGGGGATCTACGAGCAGTACTTC. Translated, it gives CASSVDRGIYEQYF.

This clonotype was picked up many times. The chain links TRBV30 to TRBJ2-1; D unclear. Germline V gene sequence: CDR1 GTSNPN, CDR2 SVGIG (reference sequence). V was pared by 2 bases and J by 7 bases, with 9 bases between. The CDR3 is 12 residues long. This CDR3 reads CAWSNLRNEQFF. The CDR3, as DNA: TGTGCCTGGAGTAACCTACGAAATGAGCAGTTCTTC. Based on the CDR3 plus reference TRBV30 and TRBJ2-1, the full variable domain is SQTIHQWPATLVQPVGSPLSLECTVEGTSNPNLYWYRQAAGRGLQLLFYSVGIGQISSEVPQNLSASRPQDRQFILSSKKLLLSDSGFYLCAWSNLRNEQFFGPGTRLTVL.

There are a few counts of this clonotype. The J gene is TRBJ2-3, the V gene TRBV19; D is ambiguous. Germline V gives CDR1 LNHDA, CDR2 SQIVND (reference sequence). Trimming shortened V by 7 bases and J by 1 base, and 9 bases separated the two germline ends. CDR3 length equals 13 residues. In DNA form, the CDR3 reads TGTGCCAGTACGCAGTCGGGCACAGATACGCAGTATTTT. Its protein product is CASTQSGTDTQYF.

This clonotype was seen at least ten times. J is TRBJ2-7 and V is TRBV4-1; 9 bases agree with TRBD1. Germline V CDR1 and CDR2: MGHRA, YSYEKL. There are 15 residues in the CDR3. J gave up 4 bases and V 2 bases, and 6 bases lay outside the gene matches. The CDR3 loop reads CASSQTGQGGYEQYF. CDR3 nucleotides: TGCGCCAGCAGCCAAACGGGACAGGGAGGGTACGAGCAGTACTTC.

This sequence joins TRBV6-5 and TRBJ2-7; 9 bases line up with TRBD2. Germline trimming cut 0 bases from V and 1 base from J; bases unmatched to any gene: 10. Germline loops: CDR1 MNHEY, CDR2 SVGAGI. This CDR3 has 18 residues. The CDR3 nucleotides read TGTGCCAGCAGTTACTCGATGATCGGACTAGCGTTTTCCTACGAGCAGTACTTC. Protein sequence: CASSYSMIGLAFSYEQYF.

This clonotype has just a few counts. The rearrangement uses TRBV6-1 and TRBJ1-2; no clear D gene. The germline V and J ends were trimmed by 5 bases and 4 bases, with 17 bases remaining between them. Looked up from germline, CDR1 is MNHNS and CDR2 is SASEGT. This CDR3 has 15 residues. The CDR3 loop is CASSLLTDGFYGYTF. CDR3 bases: TGTGCCAGCAGTCTCTTAACAGACGGATTCTATGGCTACACCTTC.

The CDR3 nucleotides are TGCAGTGCTAGGGTCAGTCTAGTGGCAGATACGCAGTATTTT. Its protein product is CSARVSLVADTQYF. The chain carries TRBV20-1 and TRBJ2-3; D is unresolved. V dropped 3 bases and J dropped 4 bases, with 14 bases sitting between them. Germline V gene data show CDR1 as DFQATT and CDR2 as SNEGSKA (reference sequence). The CDR3 consists of 14 residues.

This clonotype was counted many times. The rearrangement links TRBV5-1 to TRBJ2-1; 11 bases match TRBD2. This CDR3 is 16 amino acids long. CDR1 SGHRS and CDR2 YFSETQ come from the germline V gene. Unmatched junction bases numbered 7, after V lost 1 base and J lost 7 bases. The CDR3, as DNA: TGCGCCAGCAGCTTGCCACTAGCGGGAGACCTTAATGAGCAGTTCTTC. Amino acids: CASSLPLAGDLNEQFF.

In this sample, this clonotype turned up many times. For the CDR3, the DNA is TGTGCCAGCAGGACTAGCGGGAGGGCAGACGAGCAGTACTTC. Protein sequence: CASRTSGRADEQYF. The V call is TRBV28, the J call TRBJ2-7; 14 bases line up with TRBD2. This CDR3 has 14 amino acids. The germline V gene has CDR1 MDHEN and CDR2 SYDVKM. V lost 6 bases to trimming and J lost 5 bases; unmatched junction nucleotides: 3.

Ten or more counts support this clonotype. The V gene is TRBV20-1, the J gene TRBJ2-2, with D perhaps matching TRBD2 (5 bases). Trimming left V 0 bases short and J 0 bases short, with 14 bases between. Germline loops: CDR1 DFQATT, CDR2 SNEGSKA (reference sequence). CDR3 length equals 17 residues. CDR3 region: CSARDRRSGANTGELFF. CDR3 DNA: TGCAGTGCTAGAGATAGAAGAAGCGGTGCGAACACCGGGGAGCTGTTTTTT.

This clonotype has ten or more counts. The genes are TRBV30 and TRBJ2-7; 7 bases match TRBD1. Germline lookup yields CDR1 GTSNPN and CDR2 SVGIG (reference sequence). V lost 2 bases, J lost 0 bases, and 4 bases stayed unmatched. There are 14 residues in the CDR3. CDR3 sequence: CAWSRDSYSYEQYF. The CDR3 nucleotides read TGTGCCTGGAGTAGGGACAGCTACTCCTACGAGCAGTACTTC.

The chain is built from TRBV7-8 and TRBJ2-7; 13 nucleotides match TRBD2. The germline CDR1 and CDR2 sequences are SGHVS and FQNEAQ. The CDR3 consists of 19 residues. The V and J ends lost 1 base and 7 bases, in that order; junction bases with no gene match: 16. Here the CDR3 DNA reads TGTGCCAGCAGCTTAGACACTACTAGCGGGAGGGCCGGTTTAGGTGAGCAGTACTTC. Its protein product is CASSLDTTSGRAGLGEQYF. The entire variable domain, with the rest obtained from reference TRBV7-8 and TRBJ2-7, is as follows: GAGVSQSPRYKVAKRGQDVALRCDPISGHVSLFWYQQALGQGPEFLTYFQNEAQLDKSGLPSDRFFAERPEGSVSTLKIQRTQQEDSAVYLCASSLDTTSGRAGLGEQYFGPGTRLTVT.

The J gene is TRBJ2-7, the V gene TRBV9, with D tentatively TRBD1 or TRBD2 (7 bases each). The CDR3 is 16 residues long. V was pared by 4 bases and J by 1 base, with 18 bases between. Germline V gives CDR1 SGDLS, CDR2 YYNGEE. For the CDR3, the DNA is TGTGCCAGCAGCCCAGGGGGGGCAGGGGGATCCTACGAGCAGTACTTC. Translated: CASSPGGAGGSYEQYF. The full variable domain, with the rest looked up from reference TRBV9 and TRBJ2-7, is DSGVTQTPKHLITATGQRVTLRCSPRSGDLSVYWYQQSLDQGLQFLIQYYNGEERAKGNILERFSAQQFPDLHSELNLSSLELGDSALYFCASSPGGAGGSYEQYFGPGTRLTVT.

For this clonotype: A junction boundary mismatches the germline segment, possibly from a read error. V and J are TRBV19 and TRBJ1-1, with D possibly TRBD1 on 6 matching bases. The V gene's germline CDR1 is LNHDA and CDR2 SQIVND (reference sequence). CDR3 size: 13 residues. The CDR3 loop reads CASSIVGGAEALF. The CDR3 bases are TGTGCCAGTAGTATCGTCGGGGGGGCTGAAGCTCTCTTT.